The next 23 T cell receptor beta chains were all read from a single sample in a study of glioma-infiltrating T cells. TCR alpha and beta CDR3 regions were amplified from RNA using iRepertoire nested multiplex PCR. TCRdb recomputed calls from the multiplex PCR reads with MiXCR, one row per CDR3 protein. The table shows under 150,000 distinct CDR3 sequences, with about two fifths occurring only once. Material: glioma tissue, nonneoplastic brain tissue, or PBMCs (not recorded which). The receptors were sampled from a human donor with low-grade glioma or glioblastoma, undergoing nonglioma brain surgery, or in good health (not recorded which).

About this clonotype: This may be a read error, as it is one base from a much larger clone. V and J are TRBV6-2 or TRBV6-3 and TRBJ2-1; no clear D. Germline CDR1 and CDR2: MNHEY and SVGEGT. The CDR3 has 11 amino acids. CDR3 sequence reads: CTSTQYNEQFF. The CDR3 DNA reads TGTACCAGCACCCAGTACAATGAGCAGTTCTTC.

V gene TRBV7-2 combines with J gene TRBJ1-2, with D maybe TRBD1 (5 bases). Per germline, CDR1 SGHTA and CDR2 FQGNSA. V was cut by 8 bases and J by 8 bases, with 12 bases left in between. There are 11 residues in the CDR3. The CDR3 protein is CASRQGGGYTF. In DNA, the CDR3 is TGTGCCAGCCGTCAGGGAGGGGGCTACACCTTC.

The J gene is TRBJ2-7, the V gene TRBV7-9; weak D call: TRBD2 (6 bases). Trimming took 6 bases from V and 3 from J, leaving 12 bases between them. CDR3 length: 13 residues. Germline values: CDR1 SEHNR, CDR2 FQNEAQ (reference sequence). The CDR3 DNA reads TGTGCCAGCAGTTCTAGCGATCACTACGAGCAGTACTTC. This codes for CASSSSDHYEQYF.

In its sample, this clonotype was seen once. This rearrangement joins TRBV11-2 to TRBJ2-1; D is unclear. The CDR3 is 13 amino acids. V was shortened by 5 bases and J by 7 bases, with 12 bases between the two germline ends. CDR1 is SGHAT and CDR2 is FQNNGV in the germline V gene. The CDR3 reads CASSPNEDNEQFF. The CDR3 DNA reads TGTGCCAGCAGCCCAAACGAGGATAATGAGCAGTTCTTC.

This clonotype was recorded only once. V usage is TRBV7-2 and J usage is TRBJ2-7; D may match TRBD1 or TRBD2 (5 bases each). The CDR3 extends over 14 amino acids. Trimming shortened V by 5 bases and J by 0 bases, and 11 bases separated the two germline ends. Germline CDR1 and CDR2: SGHTA and FQGNSA. The CDR3 region is CASSLGESSYEQYF. Written as DNA, the CDR3 is TGTGCCAGCAGCCTAGGGGAGAGCTCCTACGAGCAGTACTTC. Together with reference TRBV7-2 and TRBJ2-7, the CDR3 gives the full variable domain: GAGVSQSPSNKVTEKGKDVELRCDPISGHTALYWYRQSLGQGLEFLIYFQGNSAPDKSGLPSDRFSAERTGGSVSTLTIQRTQQEDSAVYLCASSLGESSYEQYFGPGTRLTVT.

V and J are TRBV6-5 and TRBJ1-2, with D unclear. CDR3 length equals 14 residues. Between the trimmed V and J ends, which lost 6 bases and 10 bases, there was a span of 21 bases. Germline values: CDR1 MNHEY, CDR2 SVGAGI. The CDR3 DNA reads TGTGCCAGCAGAGCACCTGGTAGCTTGGGCGTCTACACCTTC. Translated: CASRAPGSLGVYTF.

The V call is TRBV7-2, the J call TRBJ2-4; 8 nucleotides agree with TRBD1. The ends lost 4 bases at V and 4 bases at J; junction bases unmatched: 6. From germline, CDR1 is SGHTA and CDR2 FQGNSA. CDR3 size: 15 residues. This CDR3 is CASSWAGTGKNIQYF. The CDR3 DNA sequence: TGTGCCAGCAGCTGGGCCGGGACAGGAAAAAACATTCAGTACTTC. The full variable domain, its missing parts supplied by reference TRBV7-2 and TRBJ2-4, is GAGVSQSPSNKVTEKGKDVELRCDPISGHTALYWYRQSLGQGLEFLIYFQGNSAPDKSGLPSDRFSAERTGGSVSTLTIQRTQQEDSAVYLCASSWAGTGKNIQYFGAGTRLSVL.

The chain has TRBV6-1 and TRBJ2-1; maybe TRBD1 (6 bases). The germline V gene encodes CDR1 MNHNS and CDR2 SASEGT. CDR3 length: 13 residues. V gave up 5 bases and J gave up 4 bases, with 9 bases separating them. CDR3: CASSQGQYNEQFF. DNA for the CDR3: TGTGCCAGCAGTCAGGGGCAGTACAATGAGCAGTTCTTC.

This clonotype was seen only a few times. The chain joins TRBV7-9 to TRBJ1-1; D unclear. CDR3 length: 14 residues. CDR1 is SEHNR, CDR2 FQNEAQ, per germline (reference sequence). V was cut by 2 bases and J by 0 bases, with 7 bases left in between. For the CDR3, the DNA is TGTGCCAGCAGCTTATCCAGGTTGAACACTGAAGCTTTCTTT. Translation: CASSLSRLNTEAFF.

This clonotype was seen only a few times. The rearrangement uses TRBV27 and TRBJ1-6, with TRBD1 matching over 7 bases. Germline values: CDR1 MNHEY, CDR2 SMNVEV (reference sequence). The CDR3 is made up of 17 amino acids. Losses at the gene ends were 5 bases for V and 2 bases for J; bases not matched to a gene: 9. In DNA, the CDR3 is TGTGCCAGCAGTCCGGACAGGTTGGGCCCCTATAATTCACCCCTCCACTTT. Translating it yields CASSPDRLGPYNSPLHF.

For this clonotype: Since the CDR3 does not end with the conserved phenylalanine or tryptophan, this likely comes from a read error. The rearrangement links TRBV7-2 to TRBJ1-1; D is unclear. Deletions cut 5 bases from V and 7 bases from J, with 8 bases between. The CDR3 has 11 residues. Germline CDR1 is SGHTA and CDR2 is FQGNSA. The CDR3 DNA follows: TGTGCCAGCAGCCAAGAAAGTGAAGCTTTCCTT. This codes for CASSQESEAFL.

The V gene is TRBV20-1, the J gene TRBJ1-2, with TRBD1 matching 8 bases. Per the germline V gene, CDR1 is DFQATT and CDR2 is SNEGSKA (reference sequence). The junction had 4 bases not matched to a gene; V was cut back by 6 bases and J by 4 bases. This CDR3 spans 12 amino acids. CDR3 in amino acids: CSARDRLYGYTF. CDR3 in DNA: TGCAGTGCAAGGGACAGGCTCTATGGCTACACCTTC.

The genes are TRBV24-1 and TRBJ2-1, with 8 bases lining up with TRBD1. The V gene's germline CDR1 is KGHDR and CDR2 SFDVKD. This CDR3 is built from 17 residues. The V gene end was trimmed by 7 bases and the J gene end by 9 bases; junction bases not matched to a gene: 19. The CDR3 nucleotides are TGTGCCACCAGCGGACAGGGATATGAGGGCAGCGGAGGTGAGCAGTTCTTC. Its protein is CATSGQGYEGSGGEQFF.

This clonotype was detected only once. The chain recombines TRBV20-1 with TRBJ2-5; D tentatively reads TRBD1 or TRBD2 (5 bases each). Germline values: CDR1 DFQATT, CDR2 SNEGSKA (reference sequence). The CDR3 has 14 residues. V was trimmed by 0 bases and J by 0 bases, leaving 8 bases between them. CDR3 residues: CSARDWGNQETQYF. Here the CDR3 DNA reads TGCAGTGCTAGAGATTGGGGGAACCAAGAGACCCAGTACTTC.

The chain has TRBV20-1 and TRBJ2-3; the match to TRBD2 covers 7 bases. The CDR3 extends over 15 amino acids. V dropped 5 bases and J dropped 1; count of bases not matched to a gene: 9. Germline CDR1 and CDR2: DFQATT and SNEGSKA (reference sequence). CDR3 sequence: CSAGSTRGGTDTQYF. CDR3 in DNA: TGCAGTGCTGGCTCAACCCGGGGGGGCACAGATACGCAGTATTTT.

This clonotype was seen more than once but under ten times. The genes are TRBV29-1 and TRBJ1-1, with D unclear. The CDR3 runs 11 residues. Deletions cut 6 bases from V and 1 base from J, with 6 bases between. Germline values: CDR1 SQVTM, CDR2 ANQGSEA. CDR3 in amino acids: CSVGWNTEAFF. The CDR3 DNA reads TGCAGCGTCGGCTGGAACACTGAAGCTTTCTTT. The variable domain in full, with the rest retrieved from reference TRBV29-1 and TRBJ1-1, is SAVISQKPSRDICQRGTSLTIQCQVDSQVTMMFWYRQQPGQSLTLIATANQGSEATYESGFVIDKFPISRPNLTFSTLTVSNMSPEDSSIYLCSVGWNTEAFFGQGTRLTVV.

This clonotype occurred many times. The rearrangement joins TRBV27 to TRBJ2-7; maybe TRBD2 (6 bases). Trimming removed 3 bases at V and 0 bases at J, with 12 bases between. The CDR3 consists of 15 residues. Germline assignment: CDR1 MNHEY and CDR2 SMNVEV (reference sequence). The DNA of the CDR3 is TGTGCCAGCAGTTTCCGGGGGTCCGTCTCCTACGAGCAGTACTTC. Residues: CASSFRGSVSYEQYF.

This clonotype was observed a handful of times. The chain links TRBV6-2 or TRBV6-3 to TRBJ2-3, with a possible D match to TRBD2 (5 bases). This CDR3 has 16 amino acids. The germline V and J ends were trimmed by 6 bases and 0 bases, with 16 bases remaining between them. Looked up from germline, CDR1 is MNHEY and CDR2 is SVGEGT. CDR3 coding DNA: TGTGCCAGCAGCCCCCAGGACTTATCAAGCACAGATACGCAGTATTTT. Translation gives CASSPQDLSSTDTQYF.

This clonotype was found a few times. The chain carries TRBV12-3 or TRBV12-4 and TRBJ2-7; 8 positions match TRBD1. Unmatched junction bases numbered 10, after V lost 6 bases and J lost 3 bases. The CDR3 contains 15 residues. This CDR3 reads CASRYRGSSSYEQYF. The CDR3 bases are TGTGCCAGCAGGTACAGGGGGTCATCCAGCTACGAGCAGTACTTC.

V usage is TRBV28 and J usage is TRBJ2-7, with D unclear. The CDR3 loop spans 12 amino acids. V lost 9 bases, J lost 6 bases, and 15 bases lay in between. Germline assignment: CDR1 MDHEN and CDR2 SYDVKM. CDR3 amino acids: CASALTLGEQYF. The DNA for the CDR3 is TGTGCCAGTGCTCTAACCCTCGGCGAGCAGTACTTC.

This clonotype has more than one count but fewer than ten. The V gene is TRBV12-3 or TRBV12-4, the J gene TRBJ1-1, with D maybe TRBD1 (6 bases). The V gene lost 6 bases and the J gene lost 0 bases, with 11 bases spanning the gap. CDR3 length: 14 residues. Written as DNA, the CDR3 is TGTGCCAGCAGGGCAGGACAGATGAACACTGAAGCTTTCTTT. Encoded protein: CASRAGQMNTEAFF.

This clonotype was detected a few times. The V gene is TRBV6-1, the J gene TRBJ2-1; 9 bases align to TRBD2. Germline trimming cut 5 bases from V and 7 bases from J; bases unmatched to any gene: 9. The CDR3 runs 15 residues. Per the germline V gene, CDR1 is MNHNS and CDR2 is SASEGT. CDR3 bases: TGTGCCAGCAGTTATGTAGCGGGAGTAAGGAATGAGCAGTTCTTC. This sequence encodes CASSYVAGVRNEQFF.

J is TRBJ1-6 and V is TRBV2; the D is unclear. Germline lookup yields CDR1 SNHLY and CDR2 FYNNEI. Trimming shortened V by 3 bases and J by 7 bases, and 13 bases separated the two germline ends. This CDR3 is built from 15 residues. The CDR3 DNA reads TGTGCCAGCAGTGATTTAACGGGTGGCAATTCACCCCTCCACTTT. Amino acid sequence: CASSDLTGGNSPLHF.